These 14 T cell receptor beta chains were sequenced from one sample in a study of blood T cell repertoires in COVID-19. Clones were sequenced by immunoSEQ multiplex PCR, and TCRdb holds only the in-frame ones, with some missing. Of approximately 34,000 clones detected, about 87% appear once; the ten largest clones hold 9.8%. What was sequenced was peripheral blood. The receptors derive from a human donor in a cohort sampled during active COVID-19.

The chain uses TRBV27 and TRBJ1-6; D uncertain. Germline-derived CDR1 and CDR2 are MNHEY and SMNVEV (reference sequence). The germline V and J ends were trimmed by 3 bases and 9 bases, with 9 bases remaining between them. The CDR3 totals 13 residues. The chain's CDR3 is CASSFRLGSPLHF. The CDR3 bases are TGTGCCAGCAGTTTTAGACTTGGTTCACCCCTCCACTTT.

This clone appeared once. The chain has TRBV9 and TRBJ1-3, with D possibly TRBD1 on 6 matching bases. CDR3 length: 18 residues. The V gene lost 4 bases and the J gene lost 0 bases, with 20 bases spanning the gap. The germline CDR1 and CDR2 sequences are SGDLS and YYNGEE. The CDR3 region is CASSPWLAGAVSGNTIYF. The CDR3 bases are TGTGCCAGCAGCCCCTGGTTGGCAGGGGCGGTCTCTGGAAACACCATATATTTT. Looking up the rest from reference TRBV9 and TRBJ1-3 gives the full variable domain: DSGVTQTPKHLITATGQRVTLRCSPRSGDLSVYWYQQSLDQGLQFLIQYYNGEERAKGNILERFSAQQFPDLHSELNLSSLELGDSALYFCASSPWLAGAVSGNTIYFGEGSWLTVV.

The CDR3: CASSLAGGETQYF. The DNA of the CDR3 is TGTGCCAGCAGCTTAGCGGGGGGCGAGACCCAGTACTTC. The chain combines TRBV11-2 with TRBJ2-5, with a weak D call TRBD2 (7 bases). The germline CDR1 and CDR2 sequences are SGHAT and FQNNGV. This CDR3 region has 13 residues. V lost 1 base and J lost 5, with 8 bases in between. Supplemented by reference TRBV11-2 and TRBJ2-5, the full variable domain reads EAGVAQSPRYKIIEKRQSVAFWCNPISGHATLYWYQQILGQGPKLLIQFQNNGVVDDSQLPKDRFSAERLKGVDSTLKIQPAKLEDSAVYLCASSLAGGETQYFGPGTRLLVL.

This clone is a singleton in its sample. The CDR3 sequence: CASSPAVWPTTYEQYF. As DNA, the CDR3 is TGTGCCAGCTCACCGGCCGTTTGGCCCACCACCTACGAGCAGTACTTC. The genes are TRBV18 and TRBJ2-7; D uncertain. CDR3 length equals 16 residues. The V gene's germline CDR1 is KGHSH and CDR2 LQKENI. V dropped 3 bases and J dropped 2 bases, with 17 bases sitting between them.

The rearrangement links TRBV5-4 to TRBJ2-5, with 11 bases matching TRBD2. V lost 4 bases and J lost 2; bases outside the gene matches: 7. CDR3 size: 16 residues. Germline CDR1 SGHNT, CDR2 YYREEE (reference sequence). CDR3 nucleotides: TGTGCCAGCAGCCTGAGGACTAGCGGGCTTCAAGAGACCCAGTACTTC. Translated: CASSLRTSGLQETQYF. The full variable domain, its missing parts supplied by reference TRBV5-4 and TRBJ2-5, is ETGVTQSPTHLIKTRGQQVTLRCSSQSGHNTVSWYQQALGQGPQFIFQYYREEENGRGNFPPRFSGLQFPNYSSELNVNALELDDSALYLCASSLRTSGLQETQYFGPGTRLLVL.

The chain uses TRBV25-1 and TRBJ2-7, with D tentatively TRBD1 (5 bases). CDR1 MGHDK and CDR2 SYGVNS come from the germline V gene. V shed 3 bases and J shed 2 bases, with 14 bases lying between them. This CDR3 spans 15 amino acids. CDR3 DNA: TGTGCCAGCAGTGACCAGGGTGTCCTTGCCTACGAGCAGTACTTC. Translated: CASSDQGVLAYEQYF.

The CDR3 loop is CASSFIPVLRTDTQYF. The CDR3 nucleotides are TGTGCCAGCAGCTTCATACCTGTACTTCGCACAGATACGCAGTATTTT. The chain links TRBV5-6 to TRBJ2-3; no definite D call. The length of the CDR3 is 16 residues. From germline, CDR1 is SGHDT and CDR2 YYEEEE. Between the trimmed V and J ends, which lost 2 bases and 1 base, there was a span of 14 bases. Complete variable domain (other parts from reference TRBV5-6 and TRBJ2-3): DAGVTQSPTHLIKTRGQQVTLRCSPKSGHDTVSWYQQALGQGPQFIFQYYEEEERQRGNFPDRFSGHQFPNYSSELNVNALLLGDSALYLCASSFIPVLRTDTQYFGPGTRLTVL.

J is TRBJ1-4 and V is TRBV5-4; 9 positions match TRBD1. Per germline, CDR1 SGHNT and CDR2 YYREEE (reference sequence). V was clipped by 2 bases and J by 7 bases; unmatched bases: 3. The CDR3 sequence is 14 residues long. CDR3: CASSLQGAGEKLFF. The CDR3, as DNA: TGTGCCAGCAGCTTACAGGGGGCTGGTGAAAAACTGTTTTTT.

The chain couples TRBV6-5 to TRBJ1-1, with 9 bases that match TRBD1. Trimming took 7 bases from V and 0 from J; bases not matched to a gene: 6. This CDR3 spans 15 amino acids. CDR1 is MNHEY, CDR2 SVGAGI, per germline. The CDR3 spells CASTRQGGLNTEAFF. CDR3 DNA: TGTGCCAGCACCCGACAGGGGGGTTTGAACACTGAAGCTTTCTTT.

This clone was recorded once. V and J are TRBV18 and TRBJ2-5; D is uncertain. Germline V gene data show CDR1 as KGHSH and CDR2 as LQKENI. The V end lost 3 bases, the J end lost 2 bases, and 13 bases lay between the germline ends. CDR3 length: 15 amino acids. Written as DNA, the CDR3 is TGTGCCAGCTCACCGATGGCGAAACAGCAAGAGACCCAGTACTTC. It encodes CASSPMAKQQETQYF.

In DNA form, the CDR3 reads TGTGCCAGCAGCAGGGGACTAGACTACGAGCAGTACTTC. Amino acids: CASSRGLDYEQYF. This sequence joins TRBV5-6 and TRBJ2-7; 8 bases line up with TRBD2. CDR3 length: 13 amino acids. V was pared by 4 bases and J by 3 bases, with 3 bases of the junction left unmatched. Germline loops: CDR1 SGHDT, CDR2 YYEEEE. The full variable domain, with the rest looked up from reference TRBV5-6 and TRBJ2-7, is DAGVTQSPTHLIKTRGQQVTLRCSPKSGHDTVSWYQQALGQGPQFIFQYYEEEERQRGNFPDRFSGHQFPNYSSELNVNALLLGDSALYLCASSRGLDYEQYFGPGTRLTVT.

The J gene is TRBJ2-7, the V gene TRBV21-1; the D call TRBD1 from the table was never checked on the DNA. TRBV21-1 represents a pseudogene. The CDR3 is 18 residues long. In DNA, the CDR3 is TGTGCCAGCAGCAAGGTGTCTCAAAATGACAGGAGAACCTACGAGCAGTACTTC. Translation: CASSKVSQNDRRTYEQYF.

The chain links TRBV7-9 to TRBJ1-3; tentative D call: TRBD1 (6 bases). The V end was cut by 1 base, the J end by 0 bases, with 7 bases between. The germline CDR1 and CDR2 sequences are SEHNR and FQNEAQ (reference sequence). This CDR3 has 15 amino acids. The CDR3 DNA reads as TGTGCCAGCAGCTTAGTGACAGGCTCTGGAAACACCATATATTTT. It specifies CASSLVTGSGNTIYF.

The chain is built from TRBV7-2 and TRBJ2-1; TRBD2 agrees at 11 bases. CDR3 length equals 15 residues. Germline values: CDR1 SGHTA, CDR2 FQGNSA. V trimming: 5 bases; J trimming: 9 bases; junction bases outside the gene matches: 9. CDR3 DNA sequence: TGTGCCAGCAGCGAAACTAGCGGGAGTTATAGTGAGCAGTTCTTC. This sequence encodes CASSETSGSYSEQFF. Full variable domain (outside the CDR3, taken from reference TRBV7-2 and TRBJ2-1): GAGVSQSPSNKVTEKGKDVELRCDPISGHTALYWYRQSLGQGLEFLIYFQGNSAPDKSGLPSDRFSAERTGGSVSTLTIQRTQQEDSAVYLCASSETSGSYSEQFFGPGTRLTVL.